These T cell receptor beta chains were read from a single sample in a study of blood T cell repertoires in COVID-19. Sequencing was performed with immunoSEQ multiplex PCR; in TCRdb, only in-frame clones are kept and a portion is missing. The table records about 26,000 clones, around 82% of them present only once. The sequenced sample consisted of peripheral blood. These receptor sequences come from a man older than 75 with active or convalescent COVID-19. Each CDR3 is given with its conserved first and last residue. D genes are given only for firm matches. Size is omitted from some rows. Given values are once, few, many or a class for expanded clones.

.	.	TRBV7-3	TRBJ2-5	TGTGCCAGCAGCTTTGGAGGTAGCGTAGAGACCCAGTACTTC	CASSFGGSVETQYF
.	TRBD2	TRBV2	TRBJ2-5	TGTGCCAGCAGGGGGACTAGATTTTGGGGGACCCAGTACTTC	CASRGTRFWGTQYF
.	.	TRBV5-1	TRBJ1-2	TGCGCCAGCAGCTCCGAAGACAGCTATGGCTACACCTTC	CASSSEDSYGYTF
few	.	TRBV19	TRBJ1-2	TGTGCCAGTAGTACCATTCCCGCGGAGACTGGCTACACCTTC	CASSTIPAETGYTF
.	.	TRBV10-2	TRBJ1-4	TGCGCCAGCAGTGAGTCAACAGGGCCAGCCGAAAAACTGTTTTTT	CASSESTGPAEKLFF
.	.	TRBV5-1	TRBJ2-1	TGCGCCAGCAGGCAGGAATTGGCGCAGTACAATGAGCAGTTCTTC	CASRQELAQYNEQFF
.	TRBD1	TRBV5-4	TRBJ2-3	TGTGCCAGCAACCCGGGACAGGGAAATTCAGATACGCAGTATTTT	CASNPGQGNSDTQYF
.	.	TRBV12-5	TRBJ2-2	TGTGCTAGTGGTTTGGGATCGGGAACCGGGGAGCTGTTTTTT	CASGLGSGTGELFF
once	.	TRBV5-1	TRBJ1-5	TGCGCCAGCAGCGCAACAGGGAATCAGCCCCAGCATTTT	CASSATGNQPQHF
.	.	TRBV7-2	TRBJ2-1	TGTGCCAGCAGCTTAGCGCTTTCGGTGACATACTCCTACAATGAGCAGTTCTTC	CASSLALSVTYSYNEQFF
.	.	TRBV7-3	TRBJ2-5	TGTGCCAGCAGCCCCTCGGACAGGGAGGGAGGGACCCAGTACTTC	CASSPSDREGGTQYF
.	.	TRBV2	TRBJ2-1	TGTGCCAGCAGTGCCTCTTCTAGCGTACCGCTCAATGAGCAGTTCTTC	CASSASSSVPLNEQFF
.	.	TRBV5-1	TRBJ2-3	TGCGCCAGCAGCTGGGGGGACCGAGACACAGATACGCAGTATTTT	CASSWGDRDTDTQYF
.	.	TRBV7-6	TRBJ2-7	TGTGCCAGCAGCTTAGCCCCCACCGGGTCCTACGAGCAGTACTTC	CASSLAPTGSYEQYF
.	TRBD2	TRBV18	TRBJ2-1	TGTGCCAGCTCACCGACTAGCGGGGGGGTGTACAATGAGCAGTTCTTC	CASSPTSGGVYNEQFF
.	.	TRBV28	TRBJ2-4	TGTGCCAGCACGACGGTCCGGGAAGACATTCAGTACTTC	CASTTVREDIQYF
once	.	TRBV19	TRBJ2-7	TGTGCCAGTAGAGCAGGGGCCTACGAGCAGTACTTC	CASRAGAYEQYF
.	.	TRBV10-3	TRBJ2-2	TGTGCCATCAGCCCCGGGACAACAACCGGGGAGCTGTTTTTT	CAISPGTTTGELFF
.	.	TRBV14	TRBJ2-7	TGTGCCAGCGGCGCGGTCTCCTACGAGCAGTACTTC	CASGAVSYEQYF
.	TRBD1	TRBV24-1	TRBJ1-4	TGTGCCCCTACTGCCACAGGGGTTCTTAATGAAAAACTGTTTTTT	CAPTATGVLNEKLFF
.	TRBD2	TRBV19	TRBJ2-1	TGTGCCAGTGCAACTAGCGGGAGTTCCTACAATGAGCAGTTCTTC	CASATSGSSYNEQFF
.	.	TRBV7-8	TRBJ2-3	TGTGCCAGCAGCTTCGGGATTTACAACCCTAGCACAGATACGCAGTATTTT	CASSFGIYNPSTDTQYF